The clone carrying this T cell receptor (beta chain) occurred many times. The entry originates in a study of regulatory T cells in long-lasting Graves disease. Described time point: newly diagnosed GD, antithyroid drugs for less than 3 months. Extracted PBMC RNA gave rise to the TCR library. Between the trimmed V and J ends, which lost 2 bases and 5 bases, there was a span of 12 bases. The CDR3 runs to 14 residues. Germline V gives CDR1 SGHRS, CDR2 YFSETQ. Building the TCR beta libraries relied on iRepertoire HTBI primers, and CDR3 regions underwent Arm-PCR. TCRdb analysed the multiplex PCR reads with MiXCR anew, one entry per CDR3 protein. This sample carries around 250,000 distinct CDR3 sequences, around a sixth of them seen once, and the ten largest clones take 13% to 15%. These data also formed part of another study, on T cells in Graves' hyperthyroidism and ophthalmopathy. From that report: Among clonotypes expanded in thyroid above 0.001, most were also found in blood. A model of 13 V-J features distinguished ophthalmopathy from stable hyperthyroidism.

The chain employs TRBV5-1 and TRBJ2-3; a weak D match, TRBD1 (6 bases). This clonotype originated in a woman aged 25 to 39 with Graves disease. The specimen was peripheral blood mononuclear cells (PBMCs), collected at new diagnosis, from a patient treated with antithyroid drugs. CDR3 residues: CASSFQGQRDTQYF. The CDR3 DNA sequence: TGCGCCAGCAGCTTTCAGGGGCAAAGAGATACGCAGTATTTT.